Each of the 17 T cell receptor beta chains below was sequenced from the same sample in a study of cytomegalovirus exposure and HLA in healthy donors. Use of 60 Vbeta and 13 Jbeta primers characterized the PCR. Assay used: immunoSEQ multiplex PCR; TCRdb lists only in-frame clones, some missing. The data hold some 140,000 clones, with 65% to 80% observed a single time. The source material was PBMCs. The receptors derive from a man aged 40-50 years in good health and CMV-seropositive.

This clone was counted only a few times. This rearrangement joins TRBV27 to TRBJ1-4; D is possibly TRBD1 (5 bases). Germline CDR1 reads MNHEY; CDR2 reads SMNVEV (reference sequence). Trimming took off 4 bases at V and 8 bases at J, with 23 bases between the two ends. CDR3 length: 17 residues. CDR3 bases: TGTGCCAGCAGTTCTTTCTACCTGCAGGGATTTGGCGAAAAACTGTTTTTT. Translated, it gives CASSSFYLQGFGEKLFF.

This clone was found once. The rearrangement links TRBV7-9 to TRBJ1-5; possibly TRBD1 for D (5 bases). Germline CDR1 SEHNR, CDR2 FQNEAQ (reference sequence). This CDR3 contains 15 residues. V shed 2 bases and J shed 2 bases, with 10 bases lying between them. The CDR3 nucleotides read TGTGCCAGCAGCTTATCAGGGTTCCGCAATCAGCCCCAGCATTTT. This gives the protein CASSLSGFRNQPQHF.

In regard to this clone: An end of the junction does not agree with germline; a read error may underlie this. The V call is TRBV7-9, the J call TRBJ1-1; D is uncertain. CDR1 is SEHNR and CDR2 is FQNEAQ in the germline V gene (reference sequence). The CDR3 covers 13 residues. The CDR3, as DNA: TGTTCCAGCAGCCCAGGCAGGTCCACTGAAGCTTTCTTT. Protein: CSSSPGRSTEAFF.

The V and J genes are TRBV28 and TRBJ2-1; TRBD2 agrees at 9 bases. V was clipped by 7 bases and J by 5 bases; unmatched bases: 3. Looked up from germline, CDR1 is MDHEN and CDR2 is SYDVKM. The CDR3 contains 13 residues. The CDR3 bases are TGTGCCAGCAATGTAGCGGGAGACAATGAGCAGTTCTTC. Protein: CASNVAGDNEQFF.

The chain has TRBV6-5 and TRBJ2-4, with unresolved D. There are 13 residues in the CDR3. Trimming removed 6 bases at V and 6 bases at J, with 12 bases between. Germline V gene sequence: CDR1 MNHEY, CDR2 SVGAGI. This CDR3 is CASSGFSRNIQYF. CDR3 DNA: TGTGCCAGCAGCGGGTTTAGTAGAAACATTCAGTACTTC.

CDR3 in amino acids: CASRPGLAGAEQFF. CDR3 nucleotide sequence: TGTGCCAGCAGACCGGGACTAGCGGGAGCTGAGCAGTTCTTC. The V and J genes are TRBV7-9 and TRBJ2-1; TRBD2 matches at 14 bases. From germline, CDR1 is SEHNR and CDR2 FQNEAQ (reference sequence). The CDR3 spans 14 residues. V lost 6 bases to trimming and J lost 9 bases; unmatched junction nucleotides: 4.

This clone came up a few times. The chain carries TRBV4-1 and TRBJ2-1; 8 nucleotides line up with TRBD2. The germline gives CDR1 MGHRA, CDR2 YSYEKL. Losses at the gene ends were 3 bases for V and 5 bases for J; bases not matched to a gene: 9. The CDR3 is 16 amino acids. The CDR3 spells CASSHSQAGVNNEQFF. In nucleotides, the CDR3 is TGCGCCAGCAGCCATAGCCAAGCGGGAGTTAACAATGAGCAGTTCTTC.

Turning to this clone: Other nucleotide sequences from this sample produce the same CDR3. This rearrangement joins TRBV5-1 to TRBJ2-7; no reliable D call. Trimming pared 0 bases from V and 4 bases from J, leaving 11 bases between. This CDR3 is 14 amino acids long. Germline CDR1 reads SGHRS; CDR2 reads YFSETQ. The CDR3 nucleotides read TGCGCCAGCAGCTTGGTAGGCACGGAGTACGAGCAGTACTTC. Protein: CASSLVGTEYEQYF.

As for this clone: This specimen includes other DNA sequences encoding the same CDR3. This chain links TRBV6-1 with TRBJ1-2; 10 bases line up with TRBD1. Germline V gene lookup returns CDR1 MNHNS and CDR2 SASEGT. V shed 3 bases and J 7 bases; nucleotides not matched to a gene: 2. This CDR3 has 13 residues. The CDR3 sequence is CASSDRDRGGYTF. In DNA, the CDR3 is TGTGCCAGCAGTGATAGGGACAGGGGTGGCTACACCTTC.

This rearrangement joins TRBV7-9 to TRBJ2-5; 9 bases are shared with TRBD2. Trimming cost V 5 bases and J 9 bases; bases outside gene matches: 19. The CDR3 is 17 amino acids. The germline V gene has CDR1 SEHNR and CDR2 FQNEAQ (reference sequence). In DNA form, the CDR3 reads TGTGCCAGCAGCCCCATGGGGGCGGGAGGGCCAGGTTGGGCCCAGTACTTC. Translation: CASSPMGAGGPGWAQYF.

The rearrangement uses TRBV7-9 and TRBJ2-6, with D perhaps TRBD1 (5 bases). In germline, CDR1 is SEHNR, CDR2 FQNEAQ (reference sequence). V lost 4 bases to trimming and J lost 2 bases, with 21 bases between them. This CDR3 has 19 residues. The CDR3 sequence: CASSSSEIQEFPGANVLTF. The CDR3 DNA sequence: TGTGCCAGCAGCTCCTCCGAGATACAGGAGTTCCCTGGGGCCAACGTCCTGACTTTC.

This clone was counted many times. This chain links TRBV2 with TRBJ1-2, with a possible D match to TRBD1 (6 bases). V gave up 5 bases and J gave up 2 bases, with 9 bases separating them. The CDR3 contains 13 residues. The germline V gene has CDR1 SNHLY and CDR2 FYNNEI. The CDR3 coding sequence is TGTGCCAGCAGTCGGGACACCAACTATGGCTACACCTTC. It is translated as CASSRDTNYGYTF. The whole variable domain, filled in from reference TRBV2 and TRBJ1-2, reads EPEVTQTPSHQVTQMGQEVILRCVPISNHLYFYWYRQILGQKVEFLVSFYNNEISEKSEIFDDQFSVERPDGSNFTLKIRSTKLEDSAMYFCASSRDTNYGYTFGSGTRLTVV.

The chain couples TRBV7-8 to TRBJ1-2; 7 positions match TRBD1. This CDR3 region has 15 residues. The germline CDR1 and CDR2 sequences are SGHVS and FQNEAQ. Trimming cost V 7 bases and J 6 bases; bases outside gene matches: 14. CDR3 sequence: CASTERTGASDGYTF. The CDR3 DNA follows: TGTGCCAGCACCGAAAGAACAGGGGCGAGCGATGGCTACACCTTC.

V is TRBV4-2 and J is TRBJ1-6; D is possibly TRBD1 (6 bases). Trimming left V 2 bases short and J 0 bases short, with 14 bases between. The CDR3 covers 18 residues. CDR1 is LGHNA, CDR2 YNFKEQ, per germline. The DNA of the CDR3 is TGTGCCAGCAGCCAAACAGGGTCACCGAGCTCCTATAATTCACCCCTCCACTTT. Translation: CASSQTGSPSSYNSPLHF.

The chain carries TRBV15 and TRBJ2-7, with D possibly being TRBD1 (6 bases). The CDR3 extends over 15 amino acids. Germline loops: CDR1 LNHNV, CDR2 YYDKDF (reference sequence). The V and J ends lost 2 bases and 3 bases respectively, with 14 bases between them. The CDR3 DNA reads TGTGCCACCAGCAGATCCGGCAGGGACAACTACGAGCAGTACTTC. Encoded protein: CATSRSGRDNYEQYF.

This rearrangement joins TRBV5-8 to TRBJ1-2; D is possibly TRBD1 (6 bases). This CDR3 comprises 17 residues. Germline-derived CDR1 and CDR2 are SGHTS and YDEGEE. Trimming took off 2 bases at V and 3 bases at J, with 20 bases between the two ends. This CDR3 reads CASSFVTGLLGDYGYTF. In DNA, the CDR3 is TGTGCCAGCAGCTTTGTCACAGGGCTTCTGGGGGACTATGGCTACACCTTC.

A remark on this clone: Other DNA sequences from this sample encode an identical CDR3 as well. The chain links TRBV7-6 to TRBJ1-1; TRBD1 matches at 7 bases. The CDR3 has 14 amino acids. Trimming took 2 bases from V and 2 from J; bases not matched to a gene: 2. Germline lookup yields CDR1 SGHVS and CDR2 FNYEAQ. The DNA of the CDR3 is TGTGCCAGCAGCTTAAGGGGGCCTAACACTGAAGCTTTCTTT. The encoded protein is CASSLRGPNTEAFF.